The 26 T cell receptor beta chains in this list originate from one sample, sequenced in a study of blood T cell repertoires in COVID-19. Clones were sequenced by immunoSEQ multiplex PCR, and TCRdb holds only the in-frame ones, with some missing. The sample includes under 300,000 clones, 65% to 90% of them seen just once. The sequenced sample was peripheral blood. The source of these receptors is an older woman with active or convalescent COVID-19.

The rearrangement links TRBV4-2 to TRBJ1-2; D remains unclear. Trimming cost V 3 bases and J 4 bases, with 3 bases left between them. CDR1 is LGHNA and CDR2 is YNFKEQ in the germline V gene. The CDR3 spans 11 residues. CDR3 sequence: CASSHFYGYTF. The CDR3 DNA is TGTGCCAGCAGCCACTTCTATGGCTACACCTTC.

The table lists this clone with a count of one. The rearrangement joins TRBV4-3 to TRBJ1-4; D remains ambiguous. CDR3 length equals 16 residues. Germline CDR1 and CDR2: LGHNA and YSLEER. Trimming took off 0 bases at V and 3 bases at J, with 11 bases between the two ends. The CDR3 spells CASSQDLGGPNEKLFF. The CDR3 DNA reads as TGCGCCAGCAGCCAAGATCTTGGTGGGCCTAATGAAAAACTGTTTTTT.

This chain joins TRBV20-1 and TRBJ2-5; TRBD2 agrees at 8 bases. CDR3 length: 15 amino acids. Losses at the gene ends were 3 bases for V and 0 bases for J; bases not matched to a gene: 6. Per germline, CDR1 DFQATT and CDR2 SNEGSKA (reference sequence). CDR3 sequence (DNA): TGCAGTGCTAGTGGGGTAGCGGGGCACCAAGAGACCCAGTACTTC. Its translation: CSASGVAGHQETQYF.

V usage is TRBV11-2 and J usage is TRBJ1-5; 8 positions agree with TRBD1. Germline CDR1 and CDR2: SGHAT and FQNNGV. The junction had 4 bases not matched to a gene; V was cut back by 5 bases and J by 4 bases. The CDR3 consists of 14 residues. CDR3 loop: CASSAGQGNQPQHF. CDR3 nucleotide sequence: TGTGCCAGCAGCGCAGGACAGGGAAATCAGCCCCAGCATTTT.

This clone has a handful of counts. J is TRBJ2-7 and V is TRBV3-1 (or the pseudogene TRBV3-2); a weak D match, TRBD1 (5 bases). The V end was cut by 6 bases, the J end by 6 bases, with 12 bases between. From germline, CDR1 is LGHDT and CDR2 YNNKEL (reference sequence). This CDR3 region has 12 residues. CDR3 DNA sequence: TGTGCCAGCAGAAACAGGCTTGGCGAGCAGTACTTC. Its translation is CASRNRLGEQYF.

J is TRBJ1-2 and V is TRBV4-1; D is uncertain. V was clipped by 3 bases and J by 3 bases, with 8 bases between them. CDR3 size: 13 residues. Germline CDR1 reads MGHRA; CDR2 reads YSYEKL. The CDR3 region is CASSQRVDYGYTF. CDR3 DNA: TGCGCCAGCAGCCAGCGTGTGGACTATGGCTACACCTTC.

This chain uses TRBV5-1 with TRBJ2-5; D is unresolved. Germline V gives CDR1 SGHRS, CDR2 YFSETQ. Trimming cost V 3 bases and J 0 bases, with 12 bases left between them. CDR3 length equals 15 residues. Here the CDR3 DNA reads TGCGCCAGCAGCTCCCACCTCGAGTACCAAGAGACCCAGTACTTC. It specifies CASSSHLEYQETQYF.

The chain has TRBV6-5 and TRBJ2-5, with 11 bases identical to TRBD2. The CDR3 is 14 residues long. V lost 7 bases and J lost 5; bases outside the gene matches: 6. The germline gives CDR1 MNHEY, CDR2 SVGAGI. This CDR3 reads CASMGTSGWETQYF. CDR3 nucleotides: TGTGCCAGCATGGGGACTAGCGGTTGGGAGACCCAGTACTTC.

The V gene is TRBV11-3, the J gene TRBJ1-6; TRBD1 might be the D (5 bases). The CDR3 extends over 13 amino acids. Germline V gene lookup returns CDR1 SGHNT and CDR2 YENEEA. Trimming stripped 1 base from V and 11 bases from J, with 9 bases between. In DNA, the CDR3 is TGTGCCAGCAGCTTAGGGCAGGGCACACCCCTCCACTTT. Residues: CASSLGQGTPLHF.

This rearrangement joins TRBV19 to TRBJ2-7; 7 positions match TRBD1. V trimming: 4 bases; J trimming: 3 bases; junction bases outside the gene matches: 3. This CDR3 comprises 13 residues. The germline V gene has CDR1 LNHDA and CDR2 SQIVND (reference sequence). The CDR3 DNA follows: TGTGCCAGTAGTAGGGCAGGGGGCTACGAGCAGTACTTC. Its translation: CASSRAGGYEQYF. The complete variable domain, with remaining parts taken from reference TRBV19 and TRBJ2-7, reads DGGITQSPKYLFRKEGQNVTLSCEQNLNHDAMYWYRQDPGQGLRLIYYSQIVNDFQKGDIAEGYSVSREKKESFPLTVTSAQKNPTAFYLCASSRAGGYEQYFGPGTRLTVT.

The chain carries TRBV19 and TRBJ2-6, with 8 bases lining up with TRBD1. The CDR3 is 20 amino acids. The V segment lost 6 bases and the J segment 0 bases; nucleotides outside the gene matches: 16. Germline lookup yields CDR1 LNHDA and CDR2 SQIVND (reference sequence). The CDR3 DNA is TGTGCCAGTAGCCGACCCATGGGCTCGACAGGGGTCTCTGGGGCCAACGTCCTGACTTTC. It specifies CASSRPMGSTGVSGANVLTF.

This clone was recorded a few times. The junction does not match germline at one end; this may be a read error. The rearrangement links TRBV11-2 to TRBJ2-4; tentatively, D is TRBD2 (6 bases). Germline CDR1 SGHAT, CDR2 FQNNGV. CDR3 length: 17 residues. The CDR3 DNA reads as TGTGCCAGCAGCTTAGGTTTGGGAGGAAGATTCGGCAGGGCGTTGCACTTC. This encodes CASSLGLGGRFGRALHF. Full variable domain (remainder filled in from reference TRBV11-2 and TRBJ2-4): EAGVAQSPRYKIIEKRQSVAFWCNPISGHATLYWYQQILGQGPKLLIQFQNNGVVDDSQLPKDRFSAERLKGVDSTLKIQPAKLEDSAVYLCASSLGLGGRFGRALHFGAGTRLSVL.

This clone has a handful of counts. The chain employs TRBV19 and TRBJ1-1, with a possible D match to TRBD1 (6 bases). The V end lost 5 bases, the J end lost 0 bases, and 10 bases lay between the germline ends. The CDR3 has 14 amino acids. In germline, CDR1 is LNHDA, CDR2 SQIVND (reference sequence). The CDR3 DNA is TGTGCCAGTAGTGAACAGGGCTTGAACACTGAAGCTTTCTTT. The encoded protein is CASSEQGLNTEAFF. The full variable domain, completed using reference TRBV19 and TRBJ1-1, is DGGITQSPKYLFRKEGQNVTLSCEQNLNHDAMYWYRQDPGQGLRLIYYSQIVNDFQKGDIAEGYSVSREKKESFPLTVTSAQKNPTAFYLCASSEQGLNTEAFFGQGTRLTVV.

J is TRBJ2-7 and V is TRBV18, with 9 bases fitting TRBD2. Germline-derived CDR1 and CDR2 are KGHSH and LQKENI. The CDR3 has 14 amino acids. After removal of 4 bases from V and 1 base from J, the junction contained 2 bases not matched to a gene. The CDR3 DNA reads TGTGCCAGCTCACTCGCGGGGGGGTCCTACGAGCAGTACTTC. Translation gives CASSLAGGSYEQYF.

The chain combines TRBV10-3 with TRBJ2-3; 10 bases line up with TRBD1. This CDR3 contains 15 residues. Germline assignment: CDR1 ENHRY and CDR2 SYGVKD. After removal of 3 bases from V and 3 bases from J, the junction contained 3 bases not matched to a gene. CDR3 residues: CAISDRDRGTDTQYF. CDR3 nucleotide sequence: TGTGCCATCAGTGACCGGGACAGGGGAACAGATACGCAGTATTTT.

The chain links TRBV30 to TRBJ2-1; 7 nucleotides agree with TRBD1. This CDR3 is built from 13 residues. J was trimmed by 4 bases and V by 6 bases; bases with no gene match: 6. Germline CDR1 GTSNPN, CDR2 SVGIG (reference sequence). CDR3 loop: CACRDSPYNEQFF. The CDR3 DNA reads TGTGCCTGCCGGGACAGCCCTTACAATGAGCAGTTCTTC.

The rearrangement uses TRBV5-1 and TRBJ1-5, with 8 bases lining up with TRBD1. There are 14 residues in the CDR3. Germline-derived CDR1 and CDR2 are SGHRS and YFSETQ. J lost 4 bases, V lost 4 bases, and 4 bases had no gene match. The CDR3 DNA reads TGCGCCAGCAGCCGGACAGGGCTAAATCAGCCCCAGCATTTT. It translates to CASSRTGLNQPQHF.

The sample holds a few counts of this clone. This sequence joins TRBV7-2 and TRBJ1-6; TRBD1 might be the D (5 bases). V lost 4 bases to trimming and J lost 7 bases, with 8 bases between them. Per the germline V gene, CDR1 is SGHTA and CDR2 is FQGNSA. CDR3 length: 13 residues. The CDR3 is CASSSRGNSPLHF. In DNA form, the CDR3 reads TGTGCCAGCAGCTCACGGGGGAATTCACCCCTCCACTTT.

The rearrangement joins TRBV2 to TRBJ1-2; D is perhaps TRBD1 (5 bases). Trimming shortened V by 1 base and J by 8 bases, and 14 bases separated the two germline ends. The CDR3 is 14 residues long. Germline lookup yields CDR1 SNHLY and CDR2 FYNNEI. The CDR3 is CASSEGQGYGGYTF. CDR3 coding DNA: TGTGCCAGCAGTGAAGGCCAGGGATATGGAGGCTACACCTTC.

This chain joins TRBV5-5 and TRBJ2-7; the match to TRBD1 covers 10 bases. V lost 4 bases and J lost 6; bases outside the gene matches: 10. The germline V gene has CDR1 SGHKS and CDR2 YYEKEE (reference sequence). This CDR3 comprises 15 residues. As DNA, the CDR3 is TGTGCCAGCAGCGTGGCCCGGACAGGGGGGGTCGAGCAGTACTTC. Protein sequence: CASSVARTGGVEQYF.

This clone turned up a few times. The CDR3 coding sequence is TGTGCCAGCAGCGAAGCGGGCCGGGGCTCCTACGAGCAGTACTTC. Amino acids: CASSEAGRGSYEQYF. The chain is built from TRBV11-2 and TRBJ2-7; possibly TRBD2 for D (6 bases). Germline V gene lookup returns CDR1 SGHAT and CDR2 FQNNGV. CDR3 length: 15 amino acids. V was trimmed by 5 bases and J by 0 bases, leaving 14 bases between them.

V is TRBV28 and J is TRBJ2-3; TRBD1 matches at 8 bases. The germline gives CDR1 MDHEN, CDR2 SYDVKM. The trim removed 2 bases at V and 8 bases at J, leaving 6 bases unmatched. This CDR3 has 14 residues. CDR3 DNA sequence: TGTGCCAGCAGTTTAGCAGGGGGCGCGGGTACGCAGTATTTT. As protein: CASSLAGGAGTQYF.

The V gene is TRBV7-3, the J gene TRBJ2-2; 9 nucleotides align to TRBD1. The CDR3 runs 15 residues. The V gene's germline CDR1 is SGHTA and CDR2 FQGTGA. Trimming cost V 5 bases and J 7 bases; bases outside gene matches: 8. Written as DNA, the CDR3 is TGTGCCAGCAGCCTACAGGGGGCAGTAGGCGGGGAGCTGTTTTTT. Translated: CASSLQGAVGGELFF.

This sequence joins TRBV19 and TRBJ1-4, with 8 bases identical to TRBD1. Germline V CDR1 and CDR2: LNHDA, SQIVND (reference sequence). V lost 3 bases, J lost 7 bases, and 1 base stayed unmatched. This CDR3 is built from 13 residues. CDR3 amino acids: CASSIRGPEKLFF. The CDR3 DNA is TGTGCCAGTAGTATCAGGGGGCCTGAAAAACTGTTTTTT. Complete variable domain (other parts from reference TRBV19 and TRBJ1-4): DGGITQSPKYLFRKEGQNVTLSCEQNLNHDAMYWYRQDPGQGLRLIYYSQIVNDFQKGDIAEGYSVSREKKESFPLTVTSAQKNPTAFYLCASSIRGPEKLFFGSGTQLSVL.

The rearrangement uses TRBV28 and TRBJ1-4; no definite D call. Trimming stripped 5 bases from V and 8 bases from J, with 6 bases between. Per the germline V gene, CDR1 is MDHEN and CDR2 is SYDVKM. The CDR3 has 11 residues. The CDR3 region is CASSRREKLFF. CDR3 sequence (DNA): TGTGCCAGCAGTAGGCGGGAAAAACTGTTTTTT.

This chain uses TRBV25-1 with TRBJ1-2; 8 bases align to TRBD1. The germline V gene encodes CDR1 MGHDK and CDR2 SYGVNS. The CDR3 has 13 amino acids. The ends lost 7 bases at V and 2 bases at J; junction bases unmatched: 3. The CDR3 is CASTRTGNYGYTF. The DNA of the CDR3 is TGTGCCAGCACCAGGACAGGGAACTATGGCTACACCTTC.